Listed below are T cell receptor beta chains from one sample, sequenced in a study of OX40 agonist ivuxolimab in advanced cancers. The data were produced by immunoSEQ multiplex PCR, yet TCRdb's version contains in-frame clones alone and is incomplete. The sample records 40,000 to 55,000 clones, 86% being singletons. This material consisted of CD4+ or CD8+ T cells sorted from blood, taken in a trial of the OX40 agonist ivuxolimab. Receptors were obtained from an adult with an advanced solid tumor such as melanoma, head and neck, liver or kidney cancer. Both conserved end residues are part of each CDR3. The D gene is left open where the match is weak. Clone size is stated in some rows and not others, as once, few, many or a class when expanded.

TRBV2	-	-	TRBJ1-1	CASSVRAMNTEAFF	TGTGCCAGCAGTGTGAGGGCCATGAACACTGAAGCTTTCTTT
TRBV18	once	-	TRBJ2-6	CASSPRLEVSGANVLTF	TGTGCCAGCTCACCACGACTAGAAGTCTCTGGGGCCAACGTCCTGACTTTC
TRBV15	-	-	TRBJ2-6	CATSMSGGGSGANVLTF	TGTGCCACCAGTATGTCAGGAGGGGGCTCTGGGGCCAACGTCCTGACTTTC
TRBV18	once	TRBD1	TRBJ1-1	CAISRTGASTEAFF	TGTGCCATCTCGCGGACAGGGGCTAGCACTGAAGCTTTCTTT
TRBV19	-	-	TRBJ2-5	CASSMGVRKETQYF	TGTGCCAGTAGTATGGGAGTGAGGAAAGAGACCCAGTACTTC
TRBV10-1	-	TRBD2	TRBJ2-2	CASSENPSSGGESGELFF	TGCGCCAGCAGTGAGAACCCTTCTAGCGGGGGGGAGTCCGGGGAGCTGTTTTTT
TRBV5-1	once	TRBD1	TRBJ2-3	CASSLAVTGASTDTQYF	TGCGCCAGCAGCTTGGCCGTCACAGGGGCGAGCACAGATACGCAGTATTTT
TRBV18	-	-	TRBJ1-1	CASSPDSFNTEAFF	TGTGCCAGCTCACCGGACAGCTTCAACACTGAAGCTTTCTTT
TRBV30	-	-	TRBJ2-2	CAWSALGANTGELFF	TGTGCCTGGAGTGCTTTAGGGGCCAACACCGGGGAGCTGTTTTTT
TRBV5-6	-	-	TRBJ2-3	CASSLVDRNTDTQYF	TGTGCCAGCAGCTTGGTTGACCGTAACACAGATACGCAGTATTTT